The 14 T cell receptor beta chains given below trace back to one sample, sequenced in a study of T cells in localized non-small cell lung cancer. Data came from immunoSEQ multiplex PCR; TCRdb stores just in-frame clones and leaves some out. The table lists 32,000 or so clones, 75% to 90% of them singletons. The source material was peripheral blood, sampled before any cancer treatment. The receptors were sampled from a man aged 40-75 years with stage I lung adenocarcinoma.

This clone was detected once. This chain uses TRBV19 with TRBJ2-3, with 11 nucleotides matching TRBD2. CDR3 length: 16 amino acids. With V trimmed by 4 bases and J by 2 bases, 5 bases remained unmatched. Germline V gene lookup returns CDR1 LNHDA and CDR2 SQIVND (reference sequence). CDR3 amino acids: CASSNLAGGLTDTQYF. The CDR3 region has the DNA TGTGCCAGTAGTAACCTAGCGGGGGGCCTCACAGATACGCAGTATTTT.

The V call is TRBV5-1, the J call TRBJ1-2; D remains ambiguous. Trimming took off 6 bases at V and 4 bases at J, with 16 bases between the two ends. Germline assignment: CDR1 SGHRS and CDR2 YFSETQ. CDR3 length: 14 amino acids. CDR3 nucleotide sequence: TGCGCCAGCACCTTAACATCCCTGGGCTATGGCTACACCTTC. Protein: CASTLTSLGYGYTF.

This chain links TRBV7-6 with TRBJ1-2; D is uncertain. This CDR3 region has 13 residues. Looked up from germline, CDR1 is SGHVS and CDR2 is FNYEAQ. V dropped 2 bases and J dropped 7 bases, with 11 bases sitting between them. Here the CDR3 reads CASSLFVGSGYTF. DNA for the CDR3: TGTGCCAGCAGCTTATTCGTGGGTTCTGGCTACACCTTC.

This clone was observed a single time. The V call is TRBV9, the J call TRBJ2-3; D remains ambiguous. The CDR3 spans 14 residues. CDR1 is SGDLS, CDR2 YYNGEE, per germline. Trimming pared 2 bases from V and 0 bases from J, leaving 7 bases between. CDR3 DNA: TGTGCCAGCAGCGTCAGACAAAGCACAGATACGCAGTATTTT. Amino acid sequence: CASSVRQSTDTQYF.

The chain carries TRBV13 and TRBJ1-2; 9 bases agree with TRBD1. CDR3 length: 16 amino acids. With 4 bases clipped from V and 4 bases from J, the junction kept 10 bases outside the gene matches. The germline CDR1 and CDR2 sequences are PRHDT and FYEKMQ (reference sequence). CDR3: CASSSFRDRATYGYTF. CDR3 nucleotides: TGTGCCAGCAGCTCTTTCCGGGACAGGGCTACCTATGGCTACACCTTC.

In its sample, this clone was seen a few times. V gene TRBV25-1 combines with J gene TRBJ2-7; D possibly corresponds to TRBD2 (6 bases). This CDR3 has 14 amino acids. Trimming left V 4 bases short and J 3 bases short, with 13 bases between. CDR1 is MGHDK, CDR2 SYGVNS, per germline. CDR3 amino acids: CASSGLRDDYEQYF. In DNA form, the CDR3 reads TGTGCCAGCAGTGGGTTGCGGGATGACTACGAGCAGTACTTC.

CDR3 sequence: CASSLRSATTGQQNTEAFF. Written as DNA, the CDR3 is TGCGCCAGCAGCTTGAGAAGCGCTACCACGGGACAGCAGAACACTGAAGCTTTCTTT. The gene calls are TRBV5-1 and TRBJ1-1; 7 bases agree with TRBD1. V shed 1 base and J 1 base; nucleotides not matched to a gene: 16. The CDR3 totals 19 residues. The germline V gene has CDR1 SGHRS and CDR2 YFSETQ. Drawing the rest from reference TRBV5-1 and TRBJ1-1, the complete variable domain is KAGVTQTPRYLIKTRGQQVTLSCSPISGHRSVSWYQQTPGQGLQFLFEYFSETQRNKGNFPGRFSGRQFSNSRSEMNVSTLELGDSALYLCASSLRSATTGQQNTEAFFGQGTRLTVV.

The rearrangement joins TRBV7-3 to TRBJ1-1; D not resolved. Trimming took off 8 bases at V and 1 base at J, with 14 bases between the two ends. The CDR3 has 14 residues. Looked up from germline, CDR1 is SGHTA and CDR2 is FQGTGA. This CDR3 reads CASSPPSTNTEAFF. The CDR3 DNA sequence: TGTGCCAGCTCCCCCCCCTCTACGAACACTGAAGCTTTCTTT.

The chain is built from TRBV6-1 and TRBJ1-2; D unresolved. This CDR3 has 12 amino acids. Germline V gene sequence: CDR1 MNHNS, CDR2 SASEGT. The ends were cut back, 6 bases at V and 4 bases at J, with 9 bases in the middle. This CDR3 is CASRGDFYGYTF. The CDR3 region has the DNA TGTGCCAGCAGGGGAGACTTCTATGGCTACACCTTC.

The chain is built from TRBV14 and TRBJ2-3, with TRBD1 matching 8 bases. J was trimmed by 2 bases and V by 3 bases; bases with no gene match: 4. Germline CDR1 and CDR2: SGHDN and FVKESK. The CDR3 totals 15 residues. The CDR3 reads CASSQTGVFTDTQYF. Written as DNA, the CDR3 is TGTGCCAGCAGCCAGACAGGGGTTTTCACAGATACGCAGTATTTT. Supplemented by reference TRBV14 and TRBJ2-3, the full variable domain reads EAGVTQFPSHSVIEKGQTVTLRCDPISGHDNLYWYRRVMGKEIKFLLHFVKESKQDESGMPNNRFLAERTGGTYSTLKVQPAELEDSGVYFCASSQTGVFTDTQYFGPGTRLTVL.

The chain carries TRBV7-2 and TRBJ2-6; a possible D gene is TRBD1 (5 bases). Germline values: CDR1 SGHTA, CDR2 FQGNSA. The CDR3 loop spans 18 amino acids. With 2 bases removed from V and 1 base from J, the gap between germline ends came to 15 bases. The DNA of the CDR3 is TGTGCCAGCAGCTTACGGGCAGGGAAGGTATCTGGGGCCAACGTCCTGACTTTC. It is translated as CASSLRAGKVSGANVLTF.

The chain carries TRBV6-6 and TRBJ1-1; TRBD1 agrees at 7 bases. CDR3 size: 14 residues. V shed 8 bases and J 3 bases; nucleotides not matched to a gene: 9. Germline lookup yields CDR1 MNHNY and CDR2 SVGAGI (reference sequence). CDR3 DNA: TGTGCCAGCGGACAGATCGACAGGGACACTGAAGCTTTCTTT. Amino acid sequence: CASGQIDRDTEAFF.

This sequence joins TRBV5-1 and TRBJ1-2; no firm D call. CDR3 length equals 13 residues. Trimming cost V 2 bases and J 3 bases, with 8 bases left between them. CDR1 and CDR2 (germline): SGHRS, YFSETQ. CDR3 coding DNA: TGCGCCAGCAGCTTCGCGACGGACTATGGCTACACCTTC. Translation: CASSFATDYGYTF.

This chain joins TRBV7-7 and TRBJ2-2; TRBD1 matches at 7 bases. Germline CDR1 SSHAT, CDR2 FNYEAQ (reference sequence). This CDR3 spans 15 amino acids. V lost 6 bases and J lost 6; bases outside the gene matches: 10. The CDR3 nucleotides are TGTGCCAGCAGTCCAAGAAGTGACAGGGCCGGGGAGCTGTTTTTT. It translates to CASSPRSDRAGELFF.